This T cell receptor beta chain comes out of a study of T cells in Graves' hyperthyroidism and ophthalmopathy. Study in general: Pretreatment peripheral blood was obtained at initial diagnosis.

Study-wide results and limits: Ophthalmopathy cases were set apart from stable hyperthyroidism by a 13 V-J model. Prediction of ophthalmopathy progression came a median approximately 7 months pre-onset.

This clonotype was counted many times. Its antigen is undetermined. The authors took PBMCs from roughly 9.3 ml fresh peripheral blood. CDR3 length: 13 residues. Germline-derived CDR1 and CDR2 are MDHEN and SYDVKM. Trimming removed 7 bases from V and 6 bases from J; junction bases left unmatched: 7. TCR beta CDR3 regions were amplified from RNA. HTBI primers were used for first-round RT-PCR of the TCR CDR3. TCRdb re-called the multiplex PCR reads through MiXCR, storing one row per CDR3 protein. The table has roughly 500,000 distinct CDR3 sequences, 15% to 20% seen once; the top ten hold less than 30%. The sequenced sample was blood. The rearrangement uses TRBV28 and TRBJ2-7; TRBD1 agrees at 9 bases. The TCR originated in a woman aged 30 to 39 with Graves' ophthalmopathy. In DNA form, the CDR3 reads TGTGCCAGCACCGTGACAGGGGGTATCGAGCAGTACTTC. It encodes CASTVTGGIEQYF.